This record looks at one T cell receptor (beta chain) sequence and its context. The CDR3 runs 16 residues. CDR1 and CDR2 from the germline V gene are SGHRS and YFSETQ. V lost 3 bases, J lost 5 bases, and 17 bases lay in between. The table came from immunoSEQ multiplex PCR; TCRdb's copy has only in-frame clones and leaves some out. The repertoire consists of nearly 350,000 clones, with approximately 87% occurring once and the leading ten covering under 6.5%. Patients from Seattle were sampled longitudinally, starting during active infection. These data originate in a study of blood T cell repertoires in COVID-19. Study-level background: Collection of acute and convalescent COVID-19 samples took place in the United States, Italy and Spain.

The origin of this receptor is a woman aged 45-65 years with COVID-19, enrolled during active disease. The chain couples TRBV5-1 to TRBJ1-4; D may be TRBD1 (6 bases). Sequencing used peripheral blood. The DNA for the CDR3 is TGCGCCAGCAGCTCAGGGGACCGCAAAAGGAATGAAAAACTGTTTTTT. It yields the protein CASSSGDRKRNEKLFF.